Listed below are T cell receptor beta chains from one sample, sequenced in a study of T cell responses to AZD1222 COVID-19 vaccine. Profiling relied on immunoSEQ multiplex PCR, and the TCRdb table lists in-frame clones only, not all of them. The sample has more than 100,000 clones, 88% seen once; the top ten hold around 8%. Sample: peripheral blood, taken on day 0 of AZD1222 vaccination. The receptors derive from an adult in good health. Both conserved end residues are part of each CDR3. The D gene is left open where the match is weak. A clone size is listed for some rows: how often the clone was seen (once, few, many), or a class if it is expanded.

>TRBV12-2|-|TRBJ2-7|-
CASRFLSGPSSYEQYF
TGTGCAAGTCGCTTCCTTAGCGGTCCGAGCTCCTACGAGCAGTACTTC
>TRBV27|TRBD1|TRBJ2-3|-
CASSRQGSTDTQYF
TGTGCCAGCAGTAGACAGGGTTCCACAGATACGCAGTATTTT
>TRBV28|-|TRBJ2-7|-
CASSLGRGREQYF
TGTGCCAGCAGTTTGGGTCGGGGTCGCGAGCAGTACTTC
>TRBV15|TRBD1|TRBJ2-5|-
CATSTGAETQYF
TGTGCCACCTCGACAGGGGCAGAGACCCAGTACTTC
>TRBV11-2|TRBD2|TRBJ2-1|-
CASSFRAGGGYNEQFF
TGTGCCAGCAGCTTCAGAGCGGGAGGAGGGTACAATGAGCAGTTCTTC
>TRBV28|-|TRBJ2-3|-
CASSFDRKSDNTQYF
TGTGCCAGCAGTTTCGACAGGAAATCAGATAATACGCAGTATTTT
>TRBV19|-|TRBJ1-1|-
CASKSEHGGWGFDTEAFF
TGTGCCAGTAAATCCGAGCACGGCGGTTGGGGTTTTGACACTGAAGCTTTCTTT
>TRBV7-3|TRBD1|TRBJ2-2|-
CASSRGQGAGTGELFF
TGTGCCAGCAGCAGAGGGCAGGGGGCGGGCACCGGGGAGCTGTTTTTT
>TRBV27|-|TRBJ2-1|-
CASKKAGAYNEQFF
TGTGCCAGCAAAAAGGCAGGAGCCTACAATGAGCAGTTCTTC
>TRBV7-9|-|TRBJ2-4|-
CASSLMTRGIIQYF
TGTGCCAGCAGCTTAATGACACGGGGGATCATTCAGTACTTC
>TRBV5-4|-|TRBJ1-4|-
CASSLTGGNEKLFF
TGTGCCAGCAGCCTAACTGGGGGTAATGAAAAACTGTTTTTT
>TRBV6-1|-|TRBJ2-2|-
CASSDRANTGELFF
TGTGCCAGCAGTGACAGGGCGAACACCGGGGAGCTGTTTTTT
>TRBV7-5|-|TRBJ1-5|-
CARSTSGTGGERVSQPQHF
TGTGCCAGAAGCACGTCCGGGACAGGGGGCGAGAGGGTGAGTCAGCCCCAGCATTTT
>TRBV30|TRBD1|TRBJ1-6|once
CAWGEGAAAPLHF
TGTGCCTGGGGGGAGGGGGCAGCGGCACCCCTCCACTTT
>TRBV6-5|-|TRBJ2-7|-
CASSYSIGSAYEQYF
TGTGCCAGCAGTTACTCGATAGGCAGTGCCTACGAGCAGTACTTC